This is a list of T cell receptor beta chains from one sample in a study of blood T cell repertoires in COVID-19. Libraries were prepared by immunoSEQ multiplex PCR; TCRdb keeps only in-frame clonotypes and omits some of them. The data contain 35,000 or so clones, 85% to 95% of them seen just once; the ten biggest clones take up around two fifths. The sample comprised peripheral blood. These receptors were collected from a man aged 55 to 70 with active or convalescent COVID-19. Both conserved end residues are part of each CDR3. Fields, in order: D gene, V gene, clone size, J gene, CDR3 DNA, CDR3 protein. D genes are given only for firm matches. A row's size may be missing; if present it is once, few, many or a size class.

>-|TRBV9|-|TRBJ2-1
TGTGCCAGCAGCGTAGACGGGACTTCCTACAATGAGCAGTTCTTC
CASSVDGTSYNEQFF
>TRBD1|TRBV6-5|-|TRBJ1-2
TGTGCCAGCAAGAGGGACAGGTTCCTCTATGGCTACACCTTC
CASKRDRFLYGYTF
>TRBD1|TRBV9|few|TRBJ2-2
TGTGCCAGCAGCCCGAGGACAGGGGGCGCAAGGAACACCGGGGAGCTGTTTTTT
CASSPRTGGARNTGELFF
>-|TRBV4-3|-|TRBJ1-1
TGCGCCAGCAGCCAATTCCAGGGGCTCACTGAAGCTTTCTTT
CASSQFQGLTEAFF
>-|TRBV4-2|-|TRBJ1-2
TGTGCCAGCAGCCAAGCTGGGCTCGGCTACACCTTC
CASSQAGLGYTF
>TRBD1|TRBV6-2/TRBV6-3|-|TRBJ2-3
TGTGCCAGCAGTTACTACAGGGGGCTTTTAGATACGCAGTATTTT
CASSYYRGLLDTQYF
>-|TRBV7-2|-|TRBJ2-5
TGTGCCAGCAGCTCGGGTGGCAGTTTGGAGACCCAGTACTTC
CASSSGGSLETQYF
>-|TRBV5-1|-|TRBJ1-1
TGCGCCAGCAGCTTGAAGCTGGACACTGAAGCTTTCTTT
CASSLKLDTEAFF
>-|TRBV5-1|-|TRBJ2-5
TGCGCCAGCAGCTCGAACCCCCCTAGCGCCCAAGAGACCCAGTACTTC
CASSSNPPSAQETQYF
>TRBD1|TRBV5-1|-|TRBJ1-5
TGCGCCAGCAGCTCCAACACAGGGGGCCAGCCCCAGCATTTT
CASSSNTGGQPQHF
>-|TRBV15|-|TRBJ1-1
TGTGCCACCAGCGCACAGGGAGCCACTGAAGCTTTCTTT
CATSAQGATEAFF
>TRBD1|TRBV5-1|-|TRBJ1-3
TGCGCCAGCAGCTCACAGGGGGCAGGTGGAAACACCATATATTTT
CASSSQGAGGNTIYF
>-|TRBV15|-|TRBJ2-7
TGTGCCACCAGCAGAGAGTGGGAGTACGAGCAGTACTTC
CATSREWEYEQYF
>TRBD1|TRBV5-1|-|TRBJ2-2
TGCGCCAGCAGTCCGGGACAGGGGCCCGGCATAGGGGAGCTGTTTTTT
CASSPGQGPGIGELFF
>TRBD1|TRBV18|once|TRBJ1-1
TGTGCCAGCTCACCACGACAGGGGGGGCTCACTGAAGCTTTCTTT
CASSPRQGGLTEAFF
>-|TRBV19|-|TRBJ1-1
TGTGCCAGTAGTATATTGGGGGGGATGAACACTGAAGCTTTCTTT
CASSILGGMNTEAFF